The 3 T cell receptor beta chains below were found in one sample sequenced in a study of cytotoxic CD8 clonotypes in ibrutinib-treated CLL (dated by TCRdb to about 2021). Explained via the paper, the time point label denotes: 24 months on ibrutinib. The library came from the immunoSEQ multiplex PCR assay. Not all clones reach the TCRdb copy of this immuneACCESS table, which keeps in-frame sequences only. Checked studies attribute under half of the gap to unresolved V genes and leave the rest unexplained. Counted in this sample were 150,000 to 250,000 clones; around 72% of them appeared once. The top ten hold around an eighth of the sample. Specimen: PBMCs, collected after 24 months of ibrutinib treatment. The receptors come from a human donor with chronic lymphocytic leukemia.

This clone has a handful of counts. Compared with germline, one end of the junction differs, possibly owing to a read error. The V and J genes are TRBV5-8 and TRBJ1-4, with D unclear. The CDR3 consists of 14 residues. The germline CDR1 and CDR2 sequences are SGHTS and YDEGEE. CDR3 nucleotides: TGTGCCAGCACCTCCCTACGGACGGATGAAAAACAGTTTTTT. This translates into CASTSLRTDEKQFF. Full variable domain (missing parts from reference TRBV5-8 and TRBJ1-4): EAGVTQSPTHLIKTRGQQATLRCSPISGHTSVYWYQQALGLGLQFLLWYDEGEERNRGNFPPRFSGRQFPNYSSELNVNALELEDSALYLCASTSLRTDEKQFFGSGTQLSVL.

J is TRBJ2-7 and V is TRBV6-5, with a possible D match to TRBD2 (5 bases). The V end lost 0 bases, the J end lost 3 bases, and 12 bases lay between the germline ends. Germline V lookup: CDR1 MNHEY, CDR2 SVGAGI. The CDR3 totals 15 residues. The CDR3, as DNA: TGTGCCAGCAGTTACTCGATTGGGAGAATCTACGAGCAGTACTTC. This gives the protein CASSYSIGRIYEQYF.

The chain recombines TRBV21-1 with TRBJ2-7; no DNA check was done on the table's D call, TRBD2. TRBV21-1 is a pseudogene segment. The CDR3 contains 15 residues. The CDR3 DNA sequence: TGTGCCAGCAGCAAAGGAGAGGGAGCTGCCTACGAGCAGTACTTC. Translation gives CASSKGEGAAYEQYF.